The 26 T cell receptor beta chains given below trace back to one sample, sequenced in a study of naive and memory T cell subsets. Ligated cDNA underwent four rounds of PCR with nested alpha and beta constant region primers and SP2. Via MiXCR, TCRdb re-called the UMI-ligation and nested PCR reads, giving one row per CDR3 protein. This repertoire shows 20,000 to 25,000 distinct CDR3 sequences, roughly 5.5% found once; its top ten account for 6% to 8%. Treatment reported: skin biopsy from PPD injection site in Mantoux-positive individual. An oligonucleotide containing a UMI was ligated to the 3' end of TCR cDNA. This material consisted of skin, taken from a tuberculin skin test site. These receptors came from an adult in good health.

The rearrangement uses TRBV30 and TRBJ2-7, with unresolved D. CDR1 is GTSNPN, CDR2 SVGIG, per germline (reference sequence). The germline V and J ends were trimmed by 3 bases and 3 bases, with 12 bases remaining between them. The CDR3 extends over 13 amino acids. The CDR3 sequence is CAWSAGSDYEQYF. In DNA form, the CDR3 reads TGTGCCTGGAGCGCCGGATCAGACTACGAGCAGTACTTC.

The sample holds a few counts of this clonotype. In DNA form, the CDR3 reads TGCAGTGCTAGTGGTGGGGGACAGGGACTGTTTCAGCCCCAGCATTTT. Amino acids: CSASGGGQGLFQPQHF. The chain links TRBV20-1 to TRBJ1-5; 9 positions match TRBD1. Germline lookup yields CDR1 DFQATT and CDR2 SNEGSKA (reference sequence). V shed 3 bases and J 6 bases; nucleotides not matched to a gene: 12. This CDR3 contains 16 residues.

The chain combines TRBV4-3 with TRBJ1-1; D call uncertain. The CDR3 runs 12 residues. Trimming took off 6 bases at V and 1 base at J, with 6 bases between the two ends. Germline lookup yields CDR1 LGHNA and CDR2 YSLEER. The chain's CDR3 is CASSAGNTEAFF. The CDR3 DNA is TGCGCCAGCAGTGCAGGGAACACTGAAGCTTTCTTT.

This chain connects TRBV7-3 to TRBJ2-2; no clear D gene. CDR1 SGHTA and CDR2 FQGTGA come from the germline V gene. V lost 3 bases and J lost 0, with 5 bases in between. The CDR3 runs 14 residues. The CDR3 sequence: CASSLAPNTGELFF. The DNA for the CDR3 is TGTGCCAGCAGCTTGGCCCCGAACACCGGGGAGCTGTTTTTT.

This clonotype is medium-sized by share. The V call is TRBV29-1, the J call TRBJ2-1, with 9 nucleotides matching TRBD2. The CDR3 extends over 14 amino acids. Trimming at V came to 2 bases and at J to 7 bases, leaving 6 bases not matched to a gene. Germline V CDR1 and CDR2: SQVTM, ANQGSEA. CDR3 protein: CSVETRTSGNEQFF. In DNA form, the CDR3 reads TGCAGCGTTGAAACTAGAACTAGCGGGAATGAGCAGTTCTTC.

The rearrangement links TRBV27 to TRBJ1-6; D remains ambiguous. Deletions cut 8 bases from V and 15 bases from J, with 14 bases between. Germline V gene data show CDR1 as MNHEY and CDR2 as SMNVEV (reference sequence). The CDR3 extends over 11 amino acids. CDR3 sequence (DNA): TGTGCCAGCGGGAGCCCTTTAAGCCTCCACTTT. Its protein is CASGSPLSLHF.

This clonotype was recorded a few times. This chain connects TRBV2 to TRBJ1-6, with 7 nucleotides matching TRBD1. V was pared by 5 bases and J by 9 bases, with 10 bases of the junction left unmatched. From germline, CDR1 is SNHLY and CDR2 FYNNEI. The CDR3 covers 15 residues. CDR3 in amino acids: CASSPGTDPGSPLHF. As DNA, the CDR3 is TGTGCCAGCAGTCCCGGGACAGACCCGGGTTCACCCCTCCACTTT.

This clonotype was detected many times. This chain links TRBV28 with TRBJ2-3, with 8 bases matching TRBD2. V dropped 7 bases and J dropped 0; count of bases not matched to a gene: 12. The CDR3 extends over 17 amino acids. Germline CDR1 MDHEN, CDR2 SYDVKM. For the CDR3, the DNA is TGTGCCAGCATCGATGGGCCGGGAGGGCGCAGCACAGATACGCAGTATTTT. Translating it yields CASIDGPGGRSTDTQYF.

This clonotype was seen only a few times. This chain connects TRBV15 to TRBJ2-7; 7 positions agree with TRBD2. The junction had 6 bases not matched to a gene; V was cut back by 1 base and J by 0 bases. Germline CDR1 LNHNV, CDR2 YYDKDF (reference sequence). This CDR3 comprises 16 residues. CDR3 sequence (DNA): TGTGCCACCAGCAGAGGCTCCCGGGACTACTCCTACGAGCAGTACTTC. This translates into CATSRGSRDYSYEQYF.

Ten or more counts support this clonotype. This chain connects TRBV18 to TRBJ2-5; TRBD1 is a possible D gene (6 bases). V lost 6 bases, J lost 5 bases, and 19 bases lay in between. Germline CDR1 KGHSH, CDR2 LQKENI. The CDR3 is 15 amino acids. The CDR3, as DNA: TGTGCCAGCTCTCCAGGGGTGGCGCCAAGGGAGACCCAGTACTTC. Its translation is CASSPGVAPRETQYF.

This clonotype was seen ten or more times. V and J are TRBV19 and TRBJ1-2; 11 bases map to TRBD1. Germline loops: CDR1 LNHDA, CDR2 SQIVND (reference sequence). The CDR3 totals 16 residues. V was pared by 5 bases and J by 2 bases, with 7 bases of the junction left unmatched. CDR3 loop: CASSSGQGARNYGYTF. The CDR3 DNA follows: TGTGCCAGTAGTTCCGGACAGGGGGCGCGCAACTATGGCTACACCTTC.

This clonotype was found many times. This chain uses TRBV9 with TRBJ2-5; D gene unclear. The CDR3 has 14 residues. V was pared by 0 bases and J by 5 bases, with 11 bases between. Looked up from germline, CDR1 is SGDLS and CDR2 is YYNGEE. In DNA form, the CDR3 reads TGTGCCAGCAGCGTAGGAACCCTCTCGGAGACCCAGTACTTC. Amino acids: CASSVGTLSETQYF.

This clonotype was seen at least ten times. The chain joins TRBV18 to TRBJ2-7; D unresolved. The length of the CDR3 is 13 residues. The V end was cut by 0 bases, the J end by 2 bases, with 5 bases between. The germline V gene encodes CDR1 KGHSH and CDR2 LQKENI. The CDR3 DNA is TGTGCCAGCTCACCACCGCATACCTACGAGCAGTACTTC. It yields the protein CASSPPHTYEQYF. The whole variable domain, remainder taken from reference TRBV18 and TRBJ2-7, is NAGVMQNPRHLVRRRGQEARLRCSPMKGHSHVYWYRQLPEEGLKFMVYLQKENIIDESGMPKERFSAEFPKEGPSILRIQQVVRGDSAAYFCASSPPHTYEQYFGPGTRLTVT.

This clonotype was observed a handful of times. The V call is TRBV19, the J call TRBJ2-3, with 8 bases that match TRBD1. Looked up from germline, CDR1 is LNHDA and CDR2 is SQIVND (reference sequence). V was clipped by 5 bases and J by 3 bases; unmatched bases: 10. The CDR3 is made up of 16 amino acids. The DNA for the CDR3 is TGTGCCAGTAGTCCAATTTCGCAGGGGGCAACAGATACGCAGTATTTT. Protein sequence: CASSPISQGATDTQYF.

This clonotype was observed many times. The chain has TRBV10-3 and TRBJ2-7; 9 positions agree with TRBD1. The V segment lost 6 bases and the J segment 3 bases; nucleotides outside the gene matches: 6. The V gene's germline CDR1 is ENHRY and CDR2 SYGVKD. CDR3 length equals 14 residues. The CDR3 spells CAISAQGAVYEQYF. The DNA of the CDR3 is TGTGCCATCAGCGCACAGGGGGCGGTCTACGAGCAGTACTTC.

This clonotype was seen many times. The chain combines TRBV7-2 with TRBJ2-3; 7 bases line up with TRBD2. V shed 6 bases and J 0 bases; nucleotides not matched to a gene: 9. Per the germline V gene, CDR1 is SGHTA and CDR2 is FQGNSA. The CDR3 consists of 16 residues. CDR3 sequence: CASSFRLALSTDTQYF. In nucleotides, the CDR3 is TGTGCCAGCAGTTTTCGACTAGCCCTAAGCACAGATACGCAGTATTTT. Complete variable domain (other parts from reference TRBV7-2 and TRBJ2-3): GAGVSQSPSNKVTEKGKDVELRCDPISGHTALYWYRQSLGQGLEFLIYFQGNSAPDKSGLPSDRFSAERTGGSVSTLTIQRTQQEDSAVYLCASSFRLALSTDTQYFGPGTRLTVL.

This clonotype has just a few counts. This chain links TRBV7-2 with TRBJ2-2; D not certain. This CDR3 contains 14 residues. Germline V lookup: CDR1 SGHTA, CDR2 FQGNSA. Trimming removed 1 base from V and 9 bases from J, with 12 bases in between. This CDR3 is CASSLESAARELFF. CDR3 DNA: TGTGCCAGCAGCTTAGAGTCGGCCGCAAGGGAGCTGTTTTTT.

The sample holds many counts of this clonotype. The chain is built from TRBV7-2 and TRBJ2-1; D is unresolved. The germline V gene encodes CDR1 SGHTA and CDR2 FQGNSA. Trimming stripped 5 bases from V and 4 bases from J, with 18 bases between. This CDR3 is built from 16 residues. CDR3 region: CASSLAGAGPYNEQFF. The DNA of the CDR3 is TGTGCCAGCAGCCTCGCCGGAGCAGGACCTTACAATGAGCAGTTCTTC.

The V and J genes are TRBV5-1 and TRBJ1-2, with D possibly matching TRBD1 (6 bases). Germline V CDR1 and CDR2: SGHRS, YFSETQ. V was pared by 2 bases and J by 8 bases, with 22 bases between. This CDR3 spans 16 amino acids. CDR3 coding DNA: TGCGCCAGCAGCTTTGGGGGGGCGCACGGAGGTGGCGGCTACACCTTC. Translating it yields CASSFGGAHGGGGYTF.

This clonotype was seen at least ten times. V usage is TRBV4-1 and J usage is TRBJ2-2; the D is unclear. Germline V gives CDR1 MGHRA, CDR2 YSYEKL. This CDR3 contains 16 residues. Deletions cut 1 base from V and 4 bases from J, with 13 bases between. The CDR3: CASSQVEGPGTGELFF. CDR3 nucleotide sequence: TGCGCCAGCAGCCAAGTGGAAGGGCCGGGCACCGGGGAGCTGTTTTTT.

The chain employs TRBV27 and TRBJ2-5, with D possibly called TRBD1 or TRBD2 (5 bases each). The germline V gene encodes CDR1 MNHEY and CDR2 SMNVEV (reference sequence). Trimming stripped 3 bases from V and 5 bases from J, with 16 bases between. The CDR3 spans 15 residues. The CDR3: CASSFLRGSGETQYF. CDR3 nucleotide sequence: TGTGCCAGCAGTTTTCTGAGGGGTTCGGGGGAGACCCAGTACTTC.

There are a few counts of this clonotype. The CDR3 loop is CASSPGTGAYNEQFF. The CDR3 bases are TGTGCCAGCAGCCCCGGGACAGGGGCCTACAATGAGCAGTTCTTC. The V call is TRBV7-8, the J call TRBJ2-1, with 10 bases aligning to TRBD1. Germline V lookup: CDR1 SGHVS, CDR2 FQNEAQ. V gave up 5 bases and J gave up 2 bases; unmatched junction bases: 3. The CDR3 runs to 15 residues.

There are many counts of this clonotype. The V call is TRBV6-2 or TRBV6-3, the J call TRBJ2-7, with 10 bases matching TRBD2. CDR3 length: 18 residues. The V gene's germline CDR1 is MNHEY and CDR2 SVGEGT. After removal of 0 bases from V and 4 bases from J, the junction contained 12 bases not matched to a gene. The CDR3 sequence is CASSYSPEASGSKYEQYF. The CDR3 nucleotides read TGTGCCAGCAGTTACTCGCCTGAGGCTAGCGGGAGTAAGTACGAGCAGTACTTC.

By its share, this clonotype is medium-sized. The chain joins TRBV20-1 to TRBJ2-7; no clear D gene. CDR1 DFQATT and CDR2 SNEGSKA come from the germline V gene (reference sequence). CDR3 length equals 14 residues. Trimming removed 6 bases at V and 0 bases at J, with 15 bases between. The CDR3 coding sequence is TGCAGTGCCAAGGACCTATCGAGCTCCTACGAGCAGTACTTC. Protein sequence: CSAKDLSSSYEQYF.

This clonotype showed up many times. The gene calls are TRBV9 and TRBJ2-1, with 14 bases aligning to TRBD2. This CDR3 is 18 amino acids long. Trimming took 4 bases from V and 8 from J; bases not matched to a gene: 14. Looked up from germline, CDR1 is SGDLS and CDR2 is YYNGEE. The CDR3 DNA is TGTGCCAGCAGCCCAAAAGCCGGGACTAGCGGGAGATTGGATGAGCAGTTCTTC. Its protein is CASSPKAGTSGRLDEQFF.

Sample share makes this clonotype medium-sized. V and J are TRBV7-9 and TRBJ2-7, with D perhaps TRBD2 (6 bases). Trimming left V 3 bases short and J 4 bases short, with 16 bases between. This CDR3 is built from 15 residues. Germline-derived CDR1 and CDR2 are SEHNR and FQNEAQ (reference sequence). The CDR3 DNA reads TGTGCCAGCAGCTTGGGCCCCTCCGGGAGTTACGAGCAGTACTTC. Translation gives CASSLGPSGSYEQYF.